The T cell receptor (beta chain) described here comes from a study of identical twins. Looked up from germline, CDR1 is MDHEN and CDR2 is SYDVKM. V lost 2 bases, J lost 7 bases, and 10 bases stayed unmatched. The CDR3 spans 16 residues. In regard to this clonotype: Its specificity is unknown.

The study, taken as a whole, reports: Fewer insertions characterized abundant cord blood beta clonotypes, whereas memory repertoires showed none. When twins shared out-of-frame alpha sequences, those sequences had excess low generation probability.

MiXCR, applied by TCRdb to the 5' RACE reads, yields one record per CDR3 protein. The sample lists 540,000 or so distinct CDR3 sequences; 20% to 25% were seen once. These data also featured in a second study, about yellow fever vaccine responses in identical twins. That source adds: The authors reported partly convergent, partly personalized vaccine responses in identical twins.

Sequenced: CD4+ T cells sorted from blood. The chain carries TRBV28 and TRBJ2-2; 7 nucleotides line up with TRBD1. This TCR derives from a woman under 30 in good health. The CDR3 region is CASSLPDRARFGELFF. The DNA for the CDR3 is TGTGCCAGCAGTTTACCCGACAGGGCGCGGTTCGGGGAGCTGTTTTTT.